These T cell receptor beta chains were read from a single sample in a study of T cells in Graves' hyperthyroidism and ophthalmopathy. Via MiXCR, TCRdb re-called the multiplex PCR reads, giving one row per CDR3 protein. The table lists around 660,000 distinct CDR3 sequences, approximately 42% of them singletons. Source material: peripheral blood or thyroid tissue (not recorded which). These receptor sequences come from an adult man with Graves' disease, either hyperthyroidism or ophthalmopathy (not recorded which). Each CDR3 is given with its conserved first and last residue. D genes are given only for firm matches. The size entry is marked missing in some rows and otherwise reads once, few, many or a size class.

j_call	d_call	clone_size	v_call	cdr3_nt	cdr3_aa
TRBJ1-3	.	.	TRBV10-3	TGTGCCATCAGTGAGTCGGGATCTGGAAACACCATATATTTT	CAISESGSGNTIYF
TRBJ1-2	.	.	TRBV2	TGTGCCAGCCGCGGACGGAATGGCTACACCTTC	CASRGRNGYTF
TRBJ1-1	.	.	TRBV2	TGTGCCAGCAGCGCTAATAGTGGGGCTTTCTTT	CASSANSGAFF
TRBJ1-4	TRBD1	.	TRBV29-1	TGCAGCGGCATGACAGGGGGCATTGGTGAAAAACTGTTTTTT	CSGMTGGIGEKLFF
TRBJ2-2	.	once	TRBV7-8	TGTGCCAGCAGCTTATACAGGGTGGACACCGGGGAGCTGTTTTTT	CASSLYRVDTGELFF
TRBJ2-7	.	.	TRBV7-2	TGTGCCAGCAGCCTCAGGGAGCTAGACTCCTACAATGAGCAGTACTTC	CASSLRELDSYNEQYF
TRBJ2-7	.	.	TRBV9	TGTGCCAGCAGCACCTCAGGACCCTACGAGCAGTACTTC	CASSTSGPYEQYF
TRBJ2-2	TRBD1	.	TRBV7-3	TGTGCCAGCAGCACAAGGGACAGATTCACCGGGGAGCTGTTTTTT	CASSTRDRFTGELFF
TRBJ1-5	.	.	TRBV7-8	TGTGCCAGCAGTCGAACACAGGGTTTAGGTCAGCCCCAGCATTTT	CASSRTQGLGQPQHF
TRBJ2-7	TRBD2	.	TRBV7-9	TGTGCCAGCAGCTTAGCGGGACTAGCGAACGAGCAGTACTTC	CASSLAGLANEQYF
TRBJ2-7	.	few	TRBV6-6	TGTGCCAGCAGTTACGGTGCGGATTCTTCCTACGAGCAGTACTTC	CASSYGADSSYEQYF
TRBJ2-5	TRBD1	.	TRBV19	TGTGCCAGTAGTTGGGGACAGGGTTTGGTCGAGACCCAGTACTTC	CASSWGQGLVETQYF
TRBJ1-1	.	many	TRBV12-3/TRBV12-4	TGTGCCAGCAGTTCCTCCCGTAGGGGAGCTTTCTTT	CASSSSRRGAFF
TRBJ2-5	TRBD2	few	TRBV12-3/TRBV12-4	TGTGCCAGCAGCCGGGAGGGCCGGGAGACCCAGTACTTC	CASSREGRETQYF
TRBJ2-7	TRBD1	.	TRBV7-2	TGTGCCAGCAGCTTAGCCGGGACAGGGCGAGTGTTTGCCTACGAGCAGTACTTC	CASSLAGTGRVFAYEQYF
TRBJ1-6	.	few	TRBV19	TGTGCCAGTGAGGAGGGGGGGGCCAGCTCCTATAATTCACCCCTCCACTTT	CASEEGGASSYNSPLHF
TRBJ1-2	.	many	TRBV2	TGTGCCAGCAGTGAGGGGGCAGGGATCCGCTACACCTTC	CASSEGAGIRYTF
TRBJ1-6	TRBD1	.	TRBV11-2	TGTGCCAGCAGCGCATGGACAGGACATAACCACTATAATTCACCCCTCCACTTT	CASSAWTGHNHYNSPLHF
TRBJ2-2	TRBD1	once	TRBV7-9	TGTGCCAGCACCCCCCCCCTGAGGGGGCGGAACACCGGGGAGCTGTTTTTT	CASTPPLRGRNTGELFF
TRBJ2-7	.	.	TRBV7-9	TGTGCCAGCAGTTCCCGACCGGGACGTGGGGGCTACGAGCAGTACTTC	CASSSRPGRGGYEQYF
TRBJ1-4	.	many	TRBV15	TGTGCCACCAGCAGAGAGGCAGGGAATGAAAAACTGTTTTTT	CATSREAGNEKLFF
TRBJ1-1	.	.	TRBV20-1	TGCAGTGCTAGAGATTGGGCAGCGGGGGGGCACACTGAAGCTTTCTTT	CSARDWAAGGHTEAFF
TRBJ1-1	.	.	TRBV4-1	TGCGCCAGCAGCCCCCGCGGGGTCTTTACCCGGGACACTGAAGCTTTCTTT	CASSPRGVFTRDTEAFF
TRBJ2-7	.	.	TRBV7-2	TGTGCCAGCAGCTTTTGGGGGGACGAGCAGTACTTC	CASSFWGDEQYF
TRBJ1-1	.	few	TRBV25-1	TGTGCCAGCAGTGAATATCCAGGGGCGAGGGGCACTGAAGCTTTCTTT	CASSEYPGARGTEAFF
TRBJ1-2	.	.	TRBV2	TGTGCCAGCGGGCCCGGGGCCCCTAACTATGGCTACACCTTC	CASGPGAPNYGYTF
TRBJ1-4	.	.	TRBV25-1	TGTGCCAGCGTTGAAGGGGTCGCAACTAATGAAAAACTGTTTTTT	CASVEGVATNEKLFF
TRBJ1-1	TRBD1	once	TRBV5-1	TGCGCCAGCAGCTTGGAGACAGGGGGCCACACTGAAGCTTTCTTT	CASSLETGGHTEAFF
TRBJ1-6	.	few	TRBV5-8	TGTGCCAGCGCCTCCTATAATTCACCCCTCCACTTT	CASASYNSPLHF
TRBJ2-7	TRBD1	.	TRBV7-2	TGTGCCAGCAGCTTAGATCTACTTGGACAGGGCAACGAGCAGTACTTC	CASSLDLLGQGNEQYF
TRBJ1-5	.	.	TRBV2	TGTGCCAGCAGTCCCCGGTTTGAGGCGTATAGCAATCAGCCCCAGCATTTT	CASSPRFEAYSNQPQHF
TRBJ2-7	.	many	TRBV5-1	TGCGCCAGCAGCTTGGTGGTAGGGAGGCACGAGCAGTACTTC	CASSLVVGRHEQYF
TRBJ1-2	TRBD1	.	TRBV7-8	TGTGCCAGTAGTGAAGGGGGCGCGTATCTCTACACCTTC	CASSEGGAYLYTF
TRBJ2-1	.	few	TRBV29-1	TGCAGTCTTGGGTCCTACAATGAGCAGTTCTTC	CSLGSYNEQFF
TRBJ1-1	.	.	TRBV6-6	TGTGCCAGCAGTGAAGCGGCAGGGATGAACACTGAAGCTTTCTTT	CASSEAAGMNTEAFF
TRBJ1-2	TRBD1	many	TRBV24-1	TGTGCCACCAGTGATGTAGGACAGGCCTATGGCTACACCTTC	CATSDVGQAYGYTF
TRBJ1-5	.	.	TRBV20-1	TGCAGTGCTAGCTACGGGGAGGGTCCCAATCAGCCCCAGCATTTT	CSASYGEGPNQPQHF
TRBJ1-5	TRBD1	.	TRBV7-2	TGTGCCAGCAGCTTAGTGGGACAGGGCCTTTATAGCAATCAGCCCCAGCATTTT	CASSLVGQGLYSNQPQHF
TRBJ2-7	TRBD2	many	TRBV7-2	TGTGCCAGCAGCTTAGTGGGACTAGCGGGAGGGCCCCACGAGCAGTACTTC	CASSLVGLAGGPHEQYF
TRBJ1-2	.	many	TRBV2	TGTGCCAGCAGTCCCGAGCGGGGGGGCTATGGCTACACCTTC	CASSPERGGYGYTF
TRBJ1-1	.	few	TRBV5-1	TGCGCCAGCAGCCCCGGTGAGGGGAGGGGGACTGAAGCTTTCTTT	CASSPGEGRGTEAFF
TRBJ1-1	.	many	TRBV7-6	TGTGCCAGCAGCTTAGATCTGAACACTGAAGCTTTCTTT	CASSLDLNTEAFF
TRBJ1-3	TRBD1	.	TRBV5-4	TGTGCCAGCAGCCACGGACAGGGTTACGGAAACACCATATATTTT	CASSHGQGYGNTIYF
TRBJ2-6	.	.	TRBV19	TGTGCCAGTACTGGGGCCAACGTCCTGACTTTC	CASTGANVLTF
TRBJ1-5	.	.	TRBV24-1	TGTGCCACCAGTGATGGGTCGGAACAGGGCCGGAATCAGTCCCAGCATTTT	CATSDGSEQGRNQSQHF
TRBJ2-5	.	many	TRBV20-1	TGCAGTGCTCGGGCCCAAGAGACCCAGTACTTC	CSARAQETQYF
TRBJ1-6	.	many	TRBV10-3	TGTGCCATCAGCGAAGGACCGACTAATTCACCCCTCCACTTT	CAISEGPTNSPLHF
TRBJ2-5	.	.	TRBV7-9	TGTGCCAGCAGCTTAGGTGACGGCGAGGAGACCCAGTACTTC	CASSLGDGEETQYF
TRBJ2-7	.	.	TRBV12-3/TRBV12-4	TGTGCCAGCAGCTCAGGGCAAGATCTCCACGAGCAGTACTTC	CASSSGQDLHEQYF
TRBJ1-1	.	.	TRBV25-1	TGTGCCAGCAGCTTGCCCGGGGGCGGGAACACTGAAGCTTTCTTT	CASSLPGGGNTEAFF
TRBJ1-1	TRBD1	.	TRBV6-5	TGTGCCAGCAGCCCAGGGGGAGCAGGGGTAATGAACACTGAAGCTTTCTTT	CASSPGGAGVMNTEAFF
TRBJ2-2	.	many	TRBV15	TGTGCCACCAGCACCGGGACACTGAACACCGGGGAGCTGTTTTTT	CATSTGTLNTGELFF
TRBJ2-6	.	.	TRBV7-2	TGTGCCAGCAGCCAGGCTCCCATCCCCTCTGGGGCCAACGTCCTGACTTTC	CASSQAPIPSGANVLTF
TRBJ1-4	TRBD1	.	TRBV5-4	TGTGCCGGCAGCAAGCGGGACAGGCATAATGAAAAACTGTTTTTT	CAGSKRDRHNEKLFF